Below, one TCR beta chain is given with its context. The data belong to a study of blood T cell repertoires in COVID-19. In the study overall: Sources were T cells, B-cell-depleted T cells, or PBMCs; the material itself was cDNA or gDNA.

Trimming removed 1 base from V and 6 bases from J, with 7 bases in between. Germline lookup yields CDR1 LGHNA and CDR2 YSLEER. This CDR3 has 13 residues. Original analysis: Reference gene primer amplification in the assay estimated nucleated cell counts. Some clones are missing from TCRdb's copy, which holds only in-frame ones; the method was immunoSEQ multiplex PCR. The V and J calls and clone size are taken from that table; D and trimming were inferred from the DNA. The sample contains some 300,000 clones, approximately 91% of which appear only once. Donors were grouped by their self-reported clinical history. Donors in Cohort 3 who had recovered were those with two negative PCRs, healthcare professional clearance, or resolution of their symptoms.

The receptor was isolated from a woman between 35 and 50 years old who had recovered from COVID-19. Sequenced: PBMCs or T cells enriched from blood (not recorded which). This sequence joins TRBV4-3 and TRBJ1-5; unclear D gene. The CDR3 loop is CASSQGVFQPQHF. The DNA of the CDR3 is TGCGCCAGCAGCCAAGGAGTCTTTCAGCCCCAGCATTTT.